This T cell receptor beta chain was identified during a study of radiation and T cells in renal cell carcinoma. In the study overall: Nephrectomy followed 15 Gy stereotactic body radiation by 4 weeks.

Worth noting for this clone: The antigen is undetermined. The same CDR3 arises from other DNA sequences in this sample as well.

Study outcomes and limitations: From baseline, blood top tumor clonotypes peaked at 2 weeks post-radiation. Pretreatment tumor biopsies were lacking, so baseline clonotypes are unknown.

The time point here: baseline pretreatment blood. The treatment was: 15 Gy SBRT to primary tumor, nephrectomy 4 weeks later. Germline CDR1 is SGHNT and CDR2 is YYREEE (reference sequence). The J segment lost 5 bases and the V segment lost 4 bases, leaving 5 bases of the junction unmatched. This CDR3 has 14 amino acids. This table comes from immunoSEQ multiplex PCR, and its TCRdb copy is limited to in-frame clones, with some not included. The table shows over 120,000 clones, with nearly 90% occurring only once. V is TRBV5-4 and J is TRBJ2-5; TRBD2 matches 10 bases. The source was blood, collected from a patient whose treatment included radiotherapy and nephrectomy. The receptor's source is a woman between 45 and 65 years old with renal cell carcinoma. CDR3 sequence reads: CASSLAGVGETQYF. The CDR3 nucleotides read TGTGCCAGCAGCCTAGCGGGGGTAGGGGAGACCCAGTACTTC.